This passage covers 22 T cell receptor beta chains from one sample sequenced in a study of CD8+CD57+ T cells in acquired aplastic anemia. Investigators profiled TCR beta VDJ and CDR3 from genomic DNA template. TCRdb reprocessed the reads via MiXCR and lists one record per CDR3 protein. The sample records fewer than 200,000 distinct CDR3 sequences, 55% to 75% being singletons. Sequenced material: sorted CD4+, CD8+, or CD8+CD57+ T cells (not recorded which) from PBMCs. The source is a human donor in good health.

The chain recombines TRBV29-1 with TRBJ2-7; D unclear. Germline lookup yields CDR1 SQVTM and CDR2 ANQGSEA. This CDR3 has 13 amino acids. V was pared by 4 bases and J by 4 bases, with 14 bases between. The CDR3 sequence: CSVGHSETYEQYF. The CDR3 DNA reads TGCAGCGTTGGTCACAGTGAGACGTACGAGCAGTACTTC.

The gene calls are TRBV24-1 and TRBJ1-2; D not resolved. Germline CDR1 KGHDR, CDR2 SFDVKD. The CDR3 length is 16 residues. Trimming took 3 bases from V and 3 from J, leaving 16 bases between them. The DNA for the CDR3 is TGTGCCACCAGTGATGGCTCCGGACCTCTTGACTATGGCTACACCTTC. Translating gives CATSDGSGPLDYGYTF.

There are many counts of this clonotype. V gene TRBV2 combines with J gene TRBJ2-7; D possibly uses TRBD1 or TRBD2 (5 bases each). Germline CDR1 reads SNHLY; CDR2 reads FYNNEI. This CDR3 contains 13 residues. V was trimmed by 6 bases and J by 0 bases, leaving 9 bases between them. In DNA form, the CDR3 reads TGTGCCAGCAGGGGGGACCACTCCTACGAGCAGTACTTC. It is translated as CASRGDHSYEQYF.

In its sample, this clonotype was seen many times. This chain joins TRBV15 and TRBJ2-3, with TRBD2 matching 10 bases. The CDR3 consists of 17 residues. The germline V gene has CDR1 LNHNV and CDR2 YYDKDF (reference sequence). With 1 base clipped from V and 1 base from J, the junction kept 5 bases outside the gene matches. The CDR3: CATSRVTSGIGTDTQYF. DNA for the CDR3: TGTGCCACCAGCAGAGTAACTAGCGGGATAGGCACAGATACGCAGTATTTT.

The J gene is TRBJ1-1, the V gene TRBV7-3; tentative D call: TRBD1 (5 bases). The CDR3 is made up of 14 amino acids. The germline V gene has CDR1 SGHTA and CDR2 FQGTGA. The CDR3 reads CASDQTVTTRGAFF. The CDR3 DNA follows: TGTGCTAGTGACCAGACAGTTACTACGAGGGGAGCTTTCTTT.

In its sample, this clonotype was seen once. The chain employs TRBV15 and TRBJ2-1, with no clear D. Germline CDR1 reads LNHNV; CDR2 reads YYDKDF (reference sequence). Between the trimmed V and J ends, which lost 0 bases and 8 bases, there was a span of 14 bases. This CDR3 has 15 residues. CDR3 loop: CATSREGLPVDEQFF. The CDR3 DNA follows: TGTGCCACCAGCAGAGAAGGGTTGCCGGTCGATGAGCAGTTCTTC.

This chain links TRBV12-3 or TRBV12-4 with TRBJ2-7; 7 positions agree with TRBD1. The CDR3 is 14 amino acids. V was clipped by 5 bases and J by 3 bases; unmatched bases: 7. CDR3 residues: CASSPTGKGYEQYF. The CDR3 DNA sequence: TGTGCCAGCAGTCCGACAGGGAAGGGCTACGAGCAGTACTTC.

V is TRBV29-1 and J is TRBJ2-7, with a possible D match to TRBD1 (6 bases). In germline, CDR1 is SQVTM, CDR2 ANQGSEA. The V end was cut by 4 bases, the J end by 1 base, with 11 bases between. CDR3 length: 13 amino acids. CDR3 sequence: CSVAGRGSYEQYF. In DNA, the CDR3 is TGCAGCGTTGCGGGCAGGGGATCCTACGAGCAGTACTTC.

The CDR3, as DNA: TGTGCCAGCAGCTACGTAGGGACAGGGGGCAACAATGAGCAGTTCTTC. Amino acids: CASSYVGTGGNNEQFF. This chain links TRBV9 with TRBJ2-1; 12 bases are a match to TRBD1. J lost 5 bases, V lost 4 bases, and 7 bases had no gene match. The CDR3 is 16 amino acids. Per the germline V gene, CDR1 is SGDLS and CDR2 is YYNGEE.

This clonotype was seen at least ten times. V and J are TRBV7-6 and TRBJ2-1, with 14 nucleotides matching TRBD2. Germline CDR1 SGHVS, CDR2 FNYEAQ. The CDR3 is 19 amino acids. V lost 1 base to trimming and J lost 4 bases; unmatched junction nucleotides: 9. CDR3 sequence (DNA): TGTGCCAGCAGCTTAGAGGGGACTAGCGGGAGCCCACTTTACAATGAGCAGTTCTTC. Translating gives CASSLEGTSGSPLYNEQFF. The complete variable domain, with remaining parts taken from reference TRBV7-6 and TRBJ2-1, reads GAGVSQSPRYKVTKRGQDVALRCDPISGHVSLYWYRQALGQGPEFLTYFNYEAQQDKSGLPNDRFSAERPEGSISTLTIQRTEQRDSAMYRCASSLEGTSGSPLYNEQFFGPGTRLTVL.

The chain recombines TRBV15 with TRBJ1-3; 9 positions match TRBD1. In germline, CDR1 is LNHNV, CDR2 YYDKDF (reference sequence). Losses at the gene ends were 3 bases for V and 4 bases for J; bases not matched to a gene: 7. The CDR3 is 16 amino acids. Written as DNA, the CDR3 is TGTGCCACCAGCAGGGCACGGGACAGGGCCGGAAACACCATATATTTT. Encoded protein: CATSRARDRAGNTIYF. Drawing the rest from reference TRBV15 and TRBJ1-3, the complete variable domain is DAMVIQNPRYQVTQFGKPVTLSCSQTLNHNVMYWYQQKSSQAPKLLFHYYDKDFNNEADTPDNFQSRRPNTSFCFLDIRSPGLGDTAMYLCATSRARDRAGNTIYFGEGSWLTVV.

The chain has TRBV5-1 and TRBJ1-1; 11 nucleotides agree with TRBD1. Germline V CDR1 and CDR2: SGHRS, YFSETQ. J gave up 0 bases and V 3 bases, and 4 bases lay outside the gene matches. The CDR3 totals 16 residues. The CDR3 loop reads CASSSGQGAMNTEAFF. The CDR3 nucleotides are TGCGCCAGCAGCTCTGGACAGGGGGCAATGAACACTGAAGCTTTCTTT.

The V call is TRBV24-1, the J call TRBJ2-1, with D maybe TRBD1 (6 bases). This CDR3 is built from 16 residues. CDR1 is KGHDR, CDR2 SFDVKD, per germline. V was trimmed by 3 bases and J by 5 bases, leaving 16 bases between them. The CDR3: CATSDITGIADNEQFF. For the CDR3, the DNA is TGTGCCACCAGTGATATCACAGGGATAGCCGACAATGAGCAGTTCTTC.

The rearrangement links TRBV10-3 to TRBJ2-7; a weak D match, TRBD2 (6 bases). The germline V gene encodes CDR1 ENHRY and CDR2 SYGVKD. The CDR3 covers 15 residues. The germline V and J ends were trimmed by 6 bases and 4 bases, with 19 bases remaining between them. The CDR3, as DNA: TGTGCCATCAGCGTTGGGACTCTTTTACCTTACGAGCAGTACTTC. Translated: CAISVGTLLPYEQYF.

Written as DNA, the CDR3 is TGTGCCAGCAGCGTAGGCCGGACAGATACGCAGTATTTT. Amino acids: CASSVGRTDTQYF. V and J are TRBV9 and TRBJ2-3; D gene uncertain. V shed 0 bases and J shed 3 bases, with 5 bases lying between them. The CDR3 spans 13 residues. Germline V gene data show CDR1 as SGDLS and CDR2 as YYNGEE.

The chain uses TRBV12-5 and TRBJ1-1; D remains unclear. The CDR3 spans 17 residues. V dropped 3 bases and J dropped 5 bases, with 22 bases sitting between them. The germline gives CDR1 LGHNT, CDR2 FRNRAP. The CDR3 here is CASGFRPGRTAITEAFF. The CDR3 DNA reads TGTGCTAGTGGTTTTCGACCCGGGCGGACCGCGATAACTGAAGCTTTCTTT.

There are a few counts of this clonotype. The V gene is TRBV6-4, the J gene TRBJ2-1; D might be TRBD1 or TRBD2, each matching 5 bases. The germline V and J ends were trimmed by 4 bases and 6 bases, with 10 bases remaining between them. CDR1 and CDR2 (germline): MRHNA, SNTAGT. CDR3 size: 13 residues. The CDR3 region is CASSGGEANEQFF. CDR3 nucleotide sequence: TGTGCCAGCAGTGGAGGGGAAGCCAATGAGCAGTTCTTC.

This clonotype was observed many times. The genes are TRBV20-1 and TRBJ2-1; no clear D gene. From germline, CDR1 is DFQATT and CDR2 SNEGSKA (reference sequence). The CDR3 length is 11 residues. V was trimmed by 3 bases and J by 10 bases, leaving 10 bases between them. The DNA for the CDR3 is TGCAGTGCTAGGATAGCATCGGAGCAGTTCTTC. This gives the protein CSARIASEQFF.

This clonotype came up many times. J is TRBJ2-3 and V is TRBV5-1; no definite D call. The CDR3 totals 16 residues. V lost 0 bases to trimming and J lost 4 bases, with 15 bases between them. Germline V gives CDR1 SGHRS, CDR2 YFSETQ. The CDR3 DNA is TGCGCCAGCAGCTTGGCCGACCGCCCGATACCAGATACGCAGTATTTT. Protein: CASSLADRPIPDTQYF.

The chain has TRBV7-6 and TRBJ2-7, with 8 positions matching TRBD2. CDR1 SGHVS and CDR2 FNYEAQ come from the germline V gene. With V trimmed by 5 bases and J by 5 bases, 5 bases remained unmatched. This CDR3 contains 13 residues. The CDR3 region is CASSRREGNEQYF. The CDR3 DNA reads as TGTGCCAGCAGCCGTCGGGAGGGGAACGAGCAGTACTTC. Based on the CDR3 plus reference TRBV7-6 and TRBJ2-7, the full variable domain is GAGVSQSPRYKVTKRGQDVALRCDPISGHVSLYWYRQALGQGPEFLTYFNYEAQQDKSGLPNDRFSAERPEGSISTLTIQRTEQRDSAMYRCASSRREGNEQYFGPGTRLTVT.

The J gene is TRBJ1-3, the V gene TRBV10-3; no clear D gene. V was shortened by 0 bases and J by 0 bases, with 9 bases between the two germline ends. There are 16 residues in the CDR3. From germline, CDR1 is ENHRY and CDR2 SYGVKD. This chain's CDR3 is CAISESMRSSGNTIYF. In nucleotides, the CDR3 is TGTGCCATCAGTGAGTCGATGCGTTCCTCTGGAAACACCATATATTTT.

This chain links TRBV9 with TRBJ2-7; D gene unclear. The germline V and J ends were trimmed by 0 bases and 9 bases, with 13 bases remaining between them. Germline V gene sequence: CDR1 SGDLS, CDR2 YYNGEE. The CDR3 is 13 residues long. CDR3 bases: TGTGCCAGCAGCGTAGCTCCGACACTCGGGCAGTACTTC. Its translation: CASSVAPTLGQYF.